Here is one T cell receptor beta chain with its context. The antigen is unknown. These data are taken from a study of CD8 T cells in Susac syndrome. The CDR3 has 17 residues. Looked up from germline, CDR1 is SGHTA and CDR2 is FQGNSA. The germline V and J ends were trimmed by 4 bases and 5 bases, with 21 bases remaining between them. Sequencing of TCR beta was carried out in blood CD8+ and CD4+ T cells. Overall study results and limits: The study admitted that it had a relatively small number of individuals in its TCR sequencing and HLA analysis.

An amount of RNA that ranged from about 0.45 to 1 ug was reverse transcribed with random hexamers. Multiplex immunoSEQ PCR targeted 54 Vbeta and 13 Jbeta TCR beta segments. Each CDR3 protein is one row after TCRdb ran MiXCR on the immunoSEQ multiplex PCR reads. The sample has some 190,000 distinct CDR3 sequences, about 95% seen once. V and J are TRBV7-2 and TRBJ2-1; the D is unclear. The source is a human donor in good health. The sequencing sample was made of CD4+ T cells from PBMCs. The CDR3 bases are TGTGCCAGCAGCTCGTTGGAACGGCGAACCCCCCACAATGAGCAGTTCTTC. Amino acid sequence: CASSSLERRTPHNEQFF.